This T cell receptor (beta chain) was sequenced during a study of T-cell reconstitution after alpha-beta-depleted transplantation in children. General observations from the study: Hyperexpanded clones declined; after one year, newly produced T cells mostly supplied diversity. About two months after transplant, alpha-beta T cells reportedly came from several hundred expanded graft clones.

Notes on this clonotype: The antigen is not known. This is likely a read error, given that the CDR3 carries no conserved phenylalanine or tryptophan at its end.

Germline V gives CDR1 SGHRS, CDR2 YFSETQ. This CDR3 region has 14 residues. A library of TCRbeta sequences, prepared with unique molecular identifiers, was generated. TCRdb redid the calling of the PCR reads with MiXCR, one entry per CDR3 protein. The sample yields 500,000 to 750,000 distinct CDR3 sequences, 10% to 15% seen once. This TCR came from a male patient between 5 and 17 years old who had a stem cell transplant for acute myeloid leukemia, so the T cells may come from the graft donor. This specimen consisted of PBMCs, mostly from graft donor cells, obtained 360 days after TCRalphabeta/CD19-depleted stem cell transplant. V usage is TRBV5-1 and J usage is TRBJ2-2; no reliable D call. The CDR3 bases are TGCGCCAGCAGCTTGCGGCTGAACTCCGGGGAGCTGTTTTGT. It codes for CASSLRLNSGELFC.